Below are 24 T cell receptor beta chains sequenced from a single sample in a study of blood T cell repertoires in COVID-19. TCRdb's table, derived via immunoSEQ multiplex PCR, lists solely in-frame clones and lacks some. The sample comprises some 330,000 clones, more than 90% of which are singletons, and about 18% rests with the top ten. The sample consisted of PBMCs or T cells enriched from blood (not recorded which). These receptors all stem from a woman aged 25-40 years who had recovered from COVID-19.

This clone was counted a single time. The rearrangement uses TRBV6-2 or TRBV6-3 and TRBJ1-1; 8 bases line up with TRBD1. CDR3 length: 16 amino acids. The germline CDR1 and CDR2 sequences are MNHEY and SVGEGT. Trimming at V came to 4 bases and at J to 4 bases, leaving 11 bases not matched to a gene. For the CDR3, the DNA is TGTGCCAGCAGTTGGCCCCACCAGGGGGCCCGCACTGAAGCTTTCTTT. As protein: CASSWPHQGARTEAFF.

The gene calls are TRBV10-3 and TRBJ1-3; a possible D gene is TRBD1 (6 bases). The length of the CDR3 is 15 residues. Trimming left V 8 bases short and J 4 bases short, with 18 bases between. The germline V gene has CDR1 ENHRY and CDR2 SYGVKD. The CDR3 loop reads CAIAGDRSAGNTIYF. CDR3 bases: TGTGCCATCGCTGGTGACAGGTCCGCCGGAAACACCATATATTTT.

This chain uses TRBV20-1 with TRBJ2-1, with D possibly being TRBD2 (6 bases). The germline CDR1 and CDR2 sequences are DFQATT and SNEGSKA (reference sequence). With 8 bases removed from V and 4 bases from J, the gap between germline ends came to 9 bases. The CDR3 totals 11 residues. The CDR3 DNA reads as TGCAGTCGGAGCGGGTACAATGAGCAGTTCTTC. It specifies CSRSGYNEQFF.

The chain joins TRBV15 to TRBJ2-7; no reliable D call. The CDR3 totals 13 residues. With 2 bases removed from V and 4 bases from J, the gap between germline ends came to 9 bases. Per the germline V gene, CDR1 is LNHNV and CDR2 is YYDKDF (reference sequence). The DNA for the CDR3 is TGTGCCACCAGCAGATCCCTCGGGTACGAGCAGTACTTC. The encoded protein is CATSRSLGYEQYF.

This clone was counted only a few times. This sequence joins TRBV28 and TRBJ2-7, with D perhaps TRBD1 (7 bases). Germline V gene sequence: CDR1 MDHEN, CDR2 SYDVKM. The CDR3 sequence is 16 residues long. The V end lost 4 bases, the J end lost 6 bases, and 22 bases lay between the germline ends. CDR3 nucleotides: TGTGCCAGCAGTTACTATAGGCGGGCAGGGGGGCTCGAGCAGTACTTC. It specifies CASSYYRRAGGLEQYF.

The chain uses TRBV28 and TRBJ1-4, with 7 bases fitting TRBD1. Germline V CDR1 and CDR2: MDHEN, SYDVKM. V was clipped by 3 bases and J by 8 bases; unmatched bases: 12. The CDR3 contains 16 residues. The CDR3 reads CASSFPEQGSLEKLFF. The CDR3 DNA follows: TGTGCCAGCAGTTTTCCCGAACAGGGGTCGTTGGAAAAACTGTTTTTT. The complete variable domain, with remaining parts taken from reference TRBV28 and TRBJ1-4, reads DVKVTQSSRYLVKRTGEKVFLECVQDMDHENMFWYRQDPGLGLRLIYFSYDVKMKEKGDIPEGYSVSREKKERFSLILESASTNQTSMYLCASSFPEQGSLEKLFFGSGTQLSVL.

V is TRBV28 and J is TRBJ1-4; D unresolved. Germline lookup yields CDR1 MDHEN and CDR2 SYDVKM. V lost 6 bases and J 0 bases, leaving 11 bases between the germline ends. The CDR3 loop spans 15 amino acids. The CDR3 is CASSNGGATNEKLFF. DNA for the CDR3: TGTGCCAGCAGCAACGGCGGTGCAACTAATGAAAAACTGTTTTTT.

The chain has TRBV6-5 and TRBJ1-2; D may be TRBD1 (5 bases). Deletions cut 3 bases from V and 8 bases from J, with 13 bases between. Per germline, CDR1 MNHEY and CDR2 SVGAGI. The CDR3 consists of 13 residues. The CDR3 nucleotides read TGTGCCAGCAGTTATGGGGGGTCCGGGGGCTACACCTTC. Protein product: CASSYGGSGGYTF.

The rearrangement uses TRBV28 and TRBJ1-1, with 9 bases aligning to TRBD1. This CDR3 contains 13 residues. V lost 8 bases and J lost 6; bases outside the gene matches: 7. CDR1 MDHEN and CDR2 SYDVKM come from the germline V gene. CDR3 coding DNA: TGTGCCAGCCGATCGGGACAGGGCCCTGAAGCTTTCTTT. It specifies CASRSGQGPEAFF.

CDR3 DNA: TGTGCCAGCAGTGAGAGGAAGGGGGCCGGTGGCTACACCTTC. Its translation: CASSERKGAGGYTF. V and J are TRBV2 and TRBJ1-2; 7 nucleotides align to TRBD1. This CDR3 comprises 14 residues. Trimming at V came to 3 bases and at J to 7 bases, leaving 8 bases not matched to a gene. The germline V gene has CDR1 SNHLY and CDR2 FYNNEI.

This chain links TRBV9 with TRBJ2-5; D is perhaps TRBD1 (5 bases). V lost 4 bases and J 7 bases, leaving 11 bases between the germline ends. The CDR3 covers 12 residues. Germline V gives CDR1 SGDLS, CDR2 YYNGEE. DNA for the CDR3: TGTGCCAGCAGCCAGGGTATTGGGACCCAGTACTTC. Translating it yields CASSQGIGTQYF.

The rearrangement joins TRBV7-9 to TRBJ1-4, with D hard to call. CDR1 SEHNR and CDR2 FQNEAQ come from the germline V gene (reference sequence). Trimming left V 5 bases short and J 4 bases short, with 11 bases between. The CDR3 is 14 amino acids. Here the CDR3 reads CASSPSGINEKLFF. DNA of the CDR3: TGTGCCAGCAGCCCCTCGGGTATTAATGAAAAACTGTTTTTT.

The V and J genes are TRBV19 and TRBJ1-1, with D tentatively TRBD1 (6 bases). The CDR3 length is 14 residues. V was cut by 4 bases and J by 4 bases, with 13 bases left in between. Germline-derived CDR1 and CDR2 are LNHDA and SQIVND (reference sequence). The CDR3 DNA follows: TGTGCCAGTAGTAGCACAGGGTCGGGCACTGAAGCTTTCTTT. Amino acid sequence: CASSSTGSGTEAFF.

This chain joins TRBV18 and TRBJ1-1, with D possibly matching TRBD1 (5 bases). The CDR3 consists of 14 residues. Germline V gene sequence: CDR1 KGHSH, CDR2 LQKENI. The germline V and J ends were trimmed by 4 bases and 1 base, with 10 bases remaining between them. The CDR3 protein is CASSRDSPNTEAFF. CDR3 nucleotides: TGTGCCAGCTCACGGGACTCACCGAACACTGAAGCTTTCTTT.

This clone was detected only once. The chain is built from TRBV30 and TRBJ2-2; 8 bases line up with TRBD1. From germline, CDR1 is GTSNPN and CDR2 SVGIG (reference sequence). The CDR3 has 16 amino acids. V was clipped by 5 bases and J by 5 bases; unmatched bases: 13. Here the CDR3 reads CAWDRGKLSITGELFF. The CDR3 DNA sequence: TGTGCCTGGGACAGGGGTAAATTAAGTATAACCGGGGAGCTGTTTTTT.

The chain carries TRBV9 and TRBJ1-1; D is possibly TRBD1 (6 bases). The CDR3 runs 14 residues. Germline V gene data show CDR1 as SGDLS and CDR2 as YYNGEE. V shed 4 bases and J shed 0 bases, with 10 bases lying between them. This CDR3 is CASSPGHLNTEAFF. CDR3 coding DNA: TGTGCCAGCAGCCCGGGACACTTGAACACTGAAGCTTTCTTT.

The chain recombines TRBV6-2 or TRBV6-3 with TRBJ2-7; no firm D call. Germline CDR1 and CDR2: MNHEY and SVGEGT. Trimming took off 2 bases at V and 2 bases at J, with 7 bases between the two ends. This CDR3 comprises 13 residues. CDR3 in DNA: TGTGCCAGCAGTTACGCGTATACCTACGAGCAGTACTTC. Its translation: CASSYAYTYEQYF.

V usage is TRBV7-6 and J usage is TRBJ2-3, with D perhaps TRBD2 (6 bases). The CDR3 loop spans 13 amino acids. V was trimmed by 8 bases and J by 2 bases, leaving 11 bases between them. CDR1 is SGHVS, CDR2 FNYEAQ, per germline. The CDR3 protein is CASGGGITDTQYF. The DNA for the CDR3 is TGTGCCAGCGGTGGAGGGATCACAGATACGCAGTATTTT.

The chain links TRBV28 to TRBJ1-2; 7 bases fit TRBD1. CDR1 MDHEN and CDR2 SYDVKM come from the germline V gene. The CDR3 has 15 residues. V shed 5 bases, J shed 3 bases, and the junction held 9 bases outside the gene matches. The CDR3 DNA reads TGTGCCAGCAGTGAGACAGGGAATGGATACTATGGCTACACCTTC. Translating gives CASSETGNGYYGYTF.

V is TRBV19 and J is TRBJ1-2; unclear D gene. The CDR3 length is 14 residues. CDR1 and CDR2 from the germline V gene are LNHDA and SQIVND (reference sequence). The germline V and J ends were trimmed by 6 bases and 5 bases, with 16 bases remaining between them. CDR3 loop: CASRRSEGDYGYTF. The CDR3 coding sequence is TGTGCCAGTAGGAGATCCGAGGGCGATTATGGCTACACCTTC.

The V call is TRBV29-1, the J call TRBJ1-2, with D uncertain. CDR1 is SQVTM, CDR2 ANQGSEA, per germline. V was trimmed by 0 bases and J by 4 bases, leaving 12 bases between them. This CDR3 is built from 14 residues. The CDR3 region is CSVEDPEGAYGYTF. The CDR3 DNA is TGCAGCGTTGAAGATCCAGAGGGTGCCTATGGCTACACCTTC. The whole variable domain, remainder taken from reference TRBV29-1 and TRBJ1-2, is SAVISQKPSRDICQRGTSLTIQCQVDSQVTMMFWYRQQPGQSLTLIATANQGSEATYESGFVIDKFPISRPNLTFSTLTVSNMSPEDSSIYLCSVEDPEGAYGYTFGSGTRLTVV.

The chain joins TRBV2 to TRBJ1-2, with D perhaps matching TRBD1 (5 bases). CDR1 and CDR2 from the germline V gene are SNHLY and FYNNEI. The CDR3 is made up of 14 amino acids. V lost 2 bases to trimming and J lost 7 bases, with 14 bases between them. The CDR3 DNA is TGTGCCAGCAGTGAATTGGCAGGGTCTCGTGGCTACACCTTC. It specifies CASSELAGSRGYTF.

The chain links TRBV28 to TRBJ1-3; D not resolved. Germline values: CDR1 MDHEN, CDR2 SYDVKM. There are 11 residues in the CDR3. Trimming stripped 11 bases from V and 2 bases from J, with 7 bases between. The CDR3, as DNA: TGTGCCGGGGAGACTGGAAACACCATATATTTT. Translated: CAGETGNTIYF.

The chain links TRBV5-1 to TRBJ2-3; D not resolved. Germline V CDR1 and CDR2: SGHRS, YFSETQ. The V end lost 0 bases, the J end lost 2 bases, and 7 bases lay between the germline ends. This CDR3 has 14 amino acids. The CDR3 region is CASSLGGYTDTQYF. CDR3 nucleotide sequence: TGCGCCAGCAGCTTGGGCGGATACACAGATACGCAGTATTTT. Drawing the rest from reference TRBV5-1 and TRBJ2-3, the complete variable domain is KAGVTQTPRYLIKTRGQQVTLSCSPISGHRSVSWYQQTPGQGLQFLFEYFSETQRNKGNFPGRFSGRQFSNSRSEMNVSTLELGDSALYLCASSLGGYTDTQYFGPGTRLTVL.